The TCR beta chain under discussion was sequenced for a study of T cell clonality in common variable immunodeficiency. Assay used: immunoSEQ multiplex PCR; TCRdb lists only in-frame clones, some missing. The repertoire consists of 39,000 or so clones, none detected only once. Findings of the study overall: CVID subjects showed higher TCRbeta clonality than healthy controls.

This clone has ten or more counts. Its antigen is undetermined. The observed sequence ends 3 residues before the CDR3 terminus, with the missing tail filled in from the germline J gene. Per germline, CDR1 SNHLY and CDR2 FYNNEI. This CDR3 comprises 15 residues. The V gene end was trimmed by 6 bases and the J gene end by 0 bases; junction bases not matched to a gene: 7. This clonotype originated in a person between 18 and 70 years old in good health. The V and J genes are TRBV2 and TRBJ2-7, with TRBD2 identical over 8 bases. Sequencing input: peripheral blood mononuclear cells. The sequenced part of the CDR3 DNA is TGTGCCAGCAGACCTCTAGCGGGCAGCTCCTACGAG. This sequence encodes CASRPLAGSSYE. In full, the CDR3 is CASRPLAGSSYEQYF.